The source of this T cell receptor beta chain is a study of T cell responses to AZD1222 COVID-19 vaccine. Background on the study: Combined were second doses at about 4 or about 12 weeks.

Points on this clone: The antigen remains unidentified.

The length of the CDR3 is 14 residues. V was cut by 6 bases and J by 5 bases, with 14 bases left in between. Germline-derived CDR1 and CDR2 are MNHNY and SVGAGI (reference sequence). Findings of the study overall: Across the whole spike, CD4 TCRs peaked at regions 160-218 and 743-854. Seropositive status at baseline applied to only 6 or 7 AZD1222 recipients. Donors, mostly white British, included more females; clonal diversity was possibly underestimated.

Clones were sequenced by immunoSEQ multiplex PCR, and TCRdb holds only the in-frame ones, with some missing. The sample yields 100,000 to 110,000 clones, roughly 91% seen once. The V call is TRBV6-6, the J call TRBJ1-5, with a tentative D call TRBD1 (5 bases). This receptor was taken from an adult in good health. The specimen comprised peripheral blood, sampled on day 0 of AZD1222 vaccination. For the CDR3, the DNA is TGTGCCAGCAGCGTCGGCCAGGGCTATCAGCCCCAGCATTTT. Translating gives CASSVGQGYQPQHF.